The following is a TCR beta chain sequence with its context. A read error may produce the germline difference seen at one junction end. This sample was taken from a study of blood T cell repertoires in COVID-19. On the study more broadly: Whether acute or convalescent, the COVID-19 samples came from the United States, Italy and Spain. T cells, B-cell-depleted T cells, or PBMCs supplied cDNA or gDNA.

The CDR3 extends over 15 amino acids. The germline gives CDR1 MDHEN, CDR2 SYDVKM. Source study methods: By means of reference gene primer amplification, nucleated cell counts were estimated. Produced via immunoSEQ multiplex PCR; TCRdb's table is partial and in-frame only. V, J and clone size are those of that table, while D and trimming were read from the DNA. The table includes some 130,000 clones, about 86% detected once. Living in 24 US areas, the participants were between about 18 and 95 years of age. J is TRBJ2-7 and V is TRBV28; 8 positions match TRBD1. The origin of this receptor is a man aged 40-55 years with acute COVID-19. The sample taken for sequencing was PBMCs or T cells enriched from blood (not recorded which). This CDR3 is CASSVDRGFSYGQYF. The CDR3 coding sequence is TGTGCCAGCAGTGTCGACAGGGGCTTCTCCTACGGGCAGTACTTC.